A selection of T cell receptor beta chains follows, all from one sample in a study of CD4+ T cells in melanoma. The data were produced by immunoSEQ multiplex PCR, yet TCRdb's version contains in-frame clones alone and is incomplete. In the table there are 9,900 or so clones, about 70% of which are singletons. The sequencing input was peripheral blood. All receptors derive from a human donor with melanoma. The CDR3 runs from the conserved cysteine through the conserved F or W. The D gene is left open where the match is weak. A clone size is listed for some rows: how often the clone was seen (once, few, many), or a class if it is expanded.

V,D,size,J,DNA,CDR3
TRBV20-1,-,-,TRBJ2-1,TGCAGTGCTAAAGTAGTCAATGAGCAGTTCTTC,CSAKVVNEQFF
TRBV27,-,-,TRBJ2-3,TGTGCCAGCAGTTTAAGTGTGAGGGATACGCAGTATTTT,CASSLSVRDTQYF
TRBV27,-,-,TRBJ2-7,TGTGCCAGCAATATAAGGGCAAGCTCCTACGAGCAGTACTTC,CASNIRASSYEQYF
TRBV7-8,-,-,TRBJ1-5,TGTGCCAGCAGCCTCGGGAGAGATAATCAGCCCCAGCATTTT,CASSLGRDNQPQHF
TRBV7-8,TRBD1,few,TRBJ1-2,TGTGCCAGCACCTCGCCGGGACAGGGAGAGATTGATGGCTACACCTTC,CASTSPGQGEIDGYTF
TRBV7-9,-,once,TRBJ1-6,TGTGCCAGCAGCTTCAGTCCCAACAATTCACCCCTCCACTTT,CASSFSPNNSPLHF
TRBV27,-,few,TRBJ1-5,TGTGCCAGCAGTTTATCGAGACAGCTAAATCAGCCCCAGCATTTT,CASSLSRQLNQPQHF
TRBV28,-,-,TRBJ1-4,TGTGCCAGCAGTTTTTGGCAGGGTTATGGGACTAGTGAAAAACTGTTTTTT,CASSFWQGYGTSEKLFF
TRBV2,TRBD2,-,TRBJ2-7,TGTGCCAGCAGGCGAGCCGGGACTAGCGGGGGGGCGTACGAGCAGTACTTC,CASRRAGTSGGAYEQYF
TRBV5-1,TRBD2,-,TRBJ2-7,TGCGCCAGCAGCTCTGGGACTAGCGGGCACGAGCAGTACTTC,CASSSGTSGHEQYF
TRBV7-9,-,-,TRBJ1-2,TGTGCCAGCAGCTTAGAAGTGGGAACCTATGGCTACACCTTC,CASSLEVGTYGYTF
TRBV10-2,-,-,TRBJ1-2,TGCGCCAGCAGTGAAGATGGACATGGCTACACCTTC,CASSEDGHGYTF
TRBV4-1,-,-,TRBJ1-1,TGCGCCAGCAGCCAAGAGGCCACCTTGAACACTGAAGCTTTCTTT,CASSQEATLNTEAFF
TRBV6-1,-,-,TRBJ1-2,TGTGCCAGCAGTTATTTTGGCTACACCTTC,CASSYFGYTF
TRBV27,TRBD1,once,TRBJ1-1,TGTGCCAGCAGTTTATCGCGGACAGGGAACACTGAAGCTTTCTTT,CASSLSRTGNTEAFF
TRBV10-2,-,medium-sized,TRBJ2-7,TGCGCCAGCAAGGTCGGGGGATTGGACGAGCAGTACTTC,CASKVGGLDEQYF
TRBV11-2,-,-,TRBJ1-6,TGTGCCAGCAGCTTATGGGGGGTACCCCTCCACTTT,CASSLWGVPLHF